This is a list of T cell receptor beta chains from one sample in a study of CD8 T cells in ankylosing spondylitis. TCRdb reanalysed the 5' RACE reads using MiXCR and keeps one entry per CDR3 protein. The sample includes roughly 350,000 distinct CDR3 sequences, approximately 8.2% of them seen just once. The sequencing input was blood, either unsorted or a sorted T cell fraction (not recorded which). These receptors came from a male donor with ankylosing spondylitis. Both conserved end residues are part of each CDR3. The D gene is left open where the match is weak. Clone size appears in some rows only: once, few, many, or a class for an expanded clone.

j_gene	d_gene	abundance	v_gene	CDR3nt	CDR3aa
TRBJ1-2	-	-	TRBV9	TGTGCCAGCAGCGCCCCCCTCGCCTCGGGGAAAAATGGCTACACCTTC	CASSAPLASGKNGYTF
TRBJ1-1	-	-	TRBV12-3/TRBV12-4	TGTGCCAGCAGTACAACAGAGAACACTGAAGCTTTCTTT	CASSTTENTEAFF
TRBJ2-1	-	many	TRBV7-9	TGTGCCAGCAGCTTAGAGATGGGGGACCGACAGTTCTTC	CASSLEMGDRQFF
TRBJ2-7	TRBD1	-	TRBV18	TGTGCCAGCTCACCACAGGGACAGGGGGCCTACGAGCAGTACTTC	CASSPQGQGAYEQYF
TRBJ2-1	-	few	TRBV12-3/TRBV12-4	TGTGCCAGCACCCCTATCCGAGGGGGCTACAATGAGCAGTTCTTC	CASTPIRGGYNEQFF
TRBJ2-7	TRBD1	few	TRBV29-1	TGCAGCGTTTCCTCAGGGGGTCCCTACGAGCAGTACTTC	CSVSSGGPYEQYF
TRBJ1-2	-	-	TRBV29-1	TGCAGCGTTGTCCGGGGCGCGGTAGGCTACACCTTC	CSVVRGAVGYTF
TRBJ1-4	TRBD1	-	TRBV28	TGTGCCAGCAGTTTCGGACAGGGATCGTTGGACGAAAAACTGTTTTTT	CASSFGQGSLDEKLFF
TRBJ2-3	-	many	TRBV5-1	TGCGCCAGCAGCTTGGTTGCAGGGAGCACAGATACGCAGTATTTT	CASSLVAGSTDTQYF
TRBJ2-4	-	-	TRBV6-5	TGTGCCAGCAGTTACGTTAGTGGGGACAAAAACATTCAGTACTTC	CASSYVSGDKNIQYF
TRBJ2-2	-	many	TRBV7-3	TGTGCCAGCAGCTTAGACGGAAGCGACACCGGGGAGCTGTTTTTT	CASSLDGSDTGELFF
TRBJ2-1	-	-	TRBV6-5	TGTGCCAGCAGTTACCTGGGGCGCAGGGCCGATGAGCAGTTCTTC	CASSYLGRRADEQFF
TRBJ2-1	-	few	TRBV12-3/TRBV12-4	TGTGCCAGCAGTTGGGTTAGACCAAATGAGCAGTTCTTC	CASSWVRPNEQFF
TRBJ2-3	-	few	TRBV20-1	TGCAGTGCTACGAGGGGGAACACAGATACGCAGTATTTT	CSATRGNTDTQYF
TRBJ2-7	-	once	TRBV4-2	TGTGCCAGCAGCCAAGCCCATCGCCCGGACTACGAGCAGTACTTC	CASSQAHRPDYEQYF
TRBJ2-7	TRBD2	many	TRBV6-5	TGTGCCAGCAGTTGGGGGACTAGCGGAGACGAGCAGTACTTC	CASSWGTSGDEQYF
TRBJ1-3	-	few	TRBV20-1	TGCAGTGTGCACAACTCTGGAAACACCATATATTTT	CSVHNSGNTIYF
TRBJ2-2	-	-	TRBV7-3	TGTGCCAGCAGCTTGATGGGAGCGGGCACCGGGGAGCTGTTTTTT	CASSLMGAGTGELFF
TRBJ2-7	-	few	TRBV4-1	TGCGCCAGCAGCCCTGGCGGACCTTTCTCCTACGAGCAGTACTTC	CASSPGGPFSYEQYF
TRBJ2-1	TRBD2	few	TRBV5-1	TGCGCCAGCAGCTTTACCGGGACTAGCGCCATAAAGCAGTTCTTC	CASSFTGTSAIKQFF
TRBJ1-1	TRBD1	-	TRBV29-1	TGCAGCGTTGACACGACAGGGCTGAACACTGAAGCTTTCTTT	CSVDTTGLNTEAFF
TRBJ2-4	TRBD2	many	TRBV29-1	TGCAGCGTTGGGACTAGCGGAGGGGCCAAAAACATTCAGTACTTC	CSVGTSGGAKNIQYF